This TCR beta chain came from a study of early T cells in non-severe SARS-CoV-2 infection. Looked up from germline, CDR1 is SQVTM and CDR2 is ANQGSEA. The CDR3 extends over 14 amino acids. Trimming at V came to 7 bases and at J to 7 bases, leaving 13 bases not matched to a gene. TCRdb itself ran the 5' RACE reads through MiXCR, one entry per CDR3 protein. The sample yields roughly 29,000 distinct CDR3 sequences, around 6% seen once. The chain has TRBV29-1 and TRBJ2-5; 9 bases are a match to TRBD2. The receptor was isolated from an adult who was a healthcare worker with PCR-confirmed SARS-CoV-2 infection or an uninfected control (not recorded which). Source: whole blood, taken at baseline. The CDR3 spells CSGTTGTSTGTQYF. CDR3 DNA sequence: TGCAGCGGTACTACCGGGACTAGCACCGGGACCCAGTACTTC. Looking up the rest from reference TRBV29-1 and TRBJ2-5 gives the full variable domain: SAVISQKPSRDICQRGTSLTIQCQVDSQVTMMFWYRQQPGQSLTLIATANQGSEATYESGFVIDKFPISRPNLTFSTLTVSNMSPEDSSIYLCSGTTGTSTGTQYFGPGTRLLVL.